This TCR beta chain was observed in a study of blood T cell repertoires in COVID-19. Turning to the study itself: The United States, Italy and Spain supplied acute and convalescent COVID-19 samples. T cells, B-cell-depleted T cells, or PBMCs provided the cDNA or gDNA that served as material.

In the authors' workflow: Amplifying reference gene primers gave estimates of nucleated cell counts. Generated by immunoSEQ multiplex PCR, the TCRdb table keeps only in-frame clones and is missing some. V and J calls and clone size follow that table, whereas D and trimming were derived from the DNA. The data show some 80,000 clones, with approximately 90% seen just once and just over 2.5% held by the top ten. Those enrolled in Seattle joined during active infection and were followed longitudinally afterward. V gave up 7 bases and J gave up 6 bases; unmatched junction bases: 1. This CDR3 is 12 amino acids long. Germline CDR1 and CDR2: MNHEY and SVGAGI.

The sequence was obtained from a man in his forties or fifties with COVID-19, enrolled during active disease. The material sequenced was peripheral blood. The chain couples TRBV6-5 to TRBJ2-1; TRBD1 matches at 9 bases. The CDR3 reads CASTTGGNEQFF. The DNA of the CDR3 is TGTGCCAGCACGACAGGGGGCAATGAGCAGTTCTTC.